These 13 T cell receptor beta chains originate from one sample sequenced in a study of blood T cell repertoires in COVID-19. Here immunoSEQ multiplex PCR was the method, and the copy in TCRdb shows in-frame clones only, minus some. The sample gives 350,000 to 450,000 clones, around 92% of which show up once; 0.95% to 1.5% is in the top ten. The material sequenced was peripheral blood. These receptors were taken from a man between 40 and 49 years old with acute or convalescent COVID-19.

The chain has TRBV4-1 and TRBJ1-1, with D unresolved. The germline gives CDR1 MGHRA, CDR2 YSYEKL. This CDR3 is 15 amino acids long. V lost 0 bases to trimming and J lost 0 bases, with 8 bases between them. The CDR3 loop reads CASSQEPLMNTEAFF. CDR3 nucleotide sequence: TGCGCCAGCAGCCAAGAGCCACTCATGAACACTGAAGCTTTCTTT.

This rearrangement joins TRBV27 to TRBJ1-2; 8 nucleotides agree with TRBD1. The CDR3 covers 15 residues. V lost 3 bases to trimming and J lost 2 bases; unmatched junction nucleotides: 5. The V gene's germline CDR1 is MNHEY and CDR2 SMNVEV (reference sequence). DNA of the CDR3: TGTGCCAGCAGTTTCTCAACAGGGGGGAACTATGGCTACACCTTC. The encoded protein is CASSFSTGGNYGYTF.

The V gene is TRBV3-1 (or the pseudogene TRBV3-2), the J gene TRBJ2-1; D ambiguous. V lost 5 bases, J lost 6 bases, and 8 bases lay in between. The CDR3 is made up of 12 amino acids. Germline lookup yields CDR1 LGHDT and CDR2 YNNKEL (reference sequence). The CDR3 sequence is CASSTSSNEQFF. The CDR3 region has the DNA TGTGCCAGCAGCACATCATCCAATGAGCAGTTCTTC.

CDR3 coding DNA: TGTGCCAGCAGTTTAAGATGGCCCGGGGAGCTGTTTTTT. Protein product: CASSLRWPGELFF. The V and J genes are TRBV27 and TRBJ2-2, with D hard to call. With 2 bases removed from V and 6 bases from J, the gap between germline ends came to 7 bases. In germline, CDR1 is MNHEY, CDR2 SMNVEV (reference sequence). The CDR3 contains 13 residues.

The chain joins TRBV4-1 to TRBJ2-5; 7 nucleotides align to TRBD1. This CDR3 is built from 16 residues. CDR1 and CDR2 (germline): MGHRA, YSYEKL. V dropped 4 bases and J dropped 3; count of bases not matched to a gene: 11. The chain's CDR3 is CASSPDTDTGEETQYF. In nucleotides, the CDR3 is TGCGCCAGCAGCCCCGACACAGATACAGGGGAAGAGACCCAGTACTTC.

In its sample, this clone was seen once. The chain combines TRBV19 with TRBJ2-7, with D perhaps TRBD1 (5 bases). Trimming pared 9 bases from V and 4 bases from J, leaving 25 bases between. The CDR3 is 16 amino acids. Germline V gene lookup returns CDR1 LNHDA and CDR2 SQIVND (reference sequence). CDR3 DNA: TGTGCCAGACAGAAGACAGACCCAACTATCGATTACGAGCAGTACTTC. This sequence encodes CARQKTDPTIDYEQYF.

The chain combines TRBV28 with TRBJ2-7; TRBD1 is a possible D gene (5 bases). The CDR3 runs 13 residues. The germline V gene has CDR1 MDHEN and CDR2 SYDVKM. Between the trimmed V and J ends, which lost 5 bases and 0 bases, there was a span of 8 bases. CDR3 sequence: CASSGDSSYEQYF. The CDR3 bases are TGTGCCAGCAGTGGAGACAGCTCCTACGAGCAGTACTTC.

The chain is built from TRBV7-6 and TRBJ2-1; D may be TRBD1 (6 bases). Germline CDR1 is SGHVS and CDR2 is FNYEAQ. The CDR3 contains 16 residues. V lost 5 bases to trimming and J lost 9 bases, with 23 bases between them. The CDR3 loop reads CASSLDRQLVGGEQFF. In nucleotides, the CDR3 is TGTGCCAGCAGCCTAGACCGACAGCTCGTAGGGGGTGAGCAGTTCTTC.

The chain recombines TRBV9 with TRBJ1-6, with D maybe TRBD1 (6 bases). Germline assignment: CDR1 SGDLS and CDR2 YYNGEE. Trimming pared 3 bases from V and 7 bases from J, leaving 8 bases between. The CDR3 loop spans 13 amino acids. CDR3 loop: CASSGDMNSPLHF. Written as DNA, the CDR3 is TGTGCCAGCAGCGGGGACATGAATTCACCCCTCCACTTT. Full variable domain (missing parts from reference TRBV9 and TRBJ1-6): DSGVTQTPKHLITATGQRVTLRCSPRSGDLSVYWYQQSLDQGLQFLIQYYNGEERAKGNILERFSAQQFPDLHSELNLSSLELGDSALYFCASSGDMNSPLHFGNGTRLTVT.

This clone was seen only once. This chain links TRBV27 with TRBJ2-7; 11 nucleotides align to TRBD2. Germline V gene lookup returns CDR1 MNHEY and CDR2 SMNVEV (reference sequence). CDR3 length: 15 residues. After removal of 2 bases from V and 3 bases from J, the junction contained 3 bases not matched to a gene. CDR3 loop: CASSLRGLADYEQYF. The CDR3 DNA reads as TGTGCCAGCAGTTTAAGGGGACTAGCGGACTACGAGCAGTACTTC.

The chain carries TRBV10-3 and TRBJ2-7, with TRBD1 identical over 8 bases. J lost 7 bases, V lost 2 bases, and 7 bases had no gene match. In germline, CDR1 is ENHRY, CDR2 SYGVKD. CDR3 length: 14 residues. The CDR3 region is CAISEGQGGEEQYF. DNA for the CDR3: TGTGCCATCAGTGAGGGACAGGGAGGTGAGGAGCAGTACTTC.

There are a few counts of this clone. The chain uses TRBV19 and TRBJ1-6; D gene uncertain. Trimming left V 4 bases short and J 7 bases short, with 14 bases between. Germline CDR1 is LNHDA and CDR2 is SQIVND (reference sequence). The CDR3 has 15 residues. DNA for the CDR3: TGTGCCAGTAGTAGGGGAGAAGTCAGCAATTCACCCCTCCACTTT. Translated: CASSRGEVSNSPLHF.

This chain uses TRBV28 with TRBJ1-6; 8 nucleotides align to TRBD1. The CDR3 length is 14 residues. Trimming removed 7 bases from V and 2 bases from J; junction bases left unmatched: 1. The V gene's germline CDR1 is MDHEN and CDR2 SYDVKM. The CDR3 DNA sequence: TGTGCCAGCAAACAGGGGGCCTATAATTCACCCCTCCACTTT. It is translated as CASKQGAYNSPLHF.